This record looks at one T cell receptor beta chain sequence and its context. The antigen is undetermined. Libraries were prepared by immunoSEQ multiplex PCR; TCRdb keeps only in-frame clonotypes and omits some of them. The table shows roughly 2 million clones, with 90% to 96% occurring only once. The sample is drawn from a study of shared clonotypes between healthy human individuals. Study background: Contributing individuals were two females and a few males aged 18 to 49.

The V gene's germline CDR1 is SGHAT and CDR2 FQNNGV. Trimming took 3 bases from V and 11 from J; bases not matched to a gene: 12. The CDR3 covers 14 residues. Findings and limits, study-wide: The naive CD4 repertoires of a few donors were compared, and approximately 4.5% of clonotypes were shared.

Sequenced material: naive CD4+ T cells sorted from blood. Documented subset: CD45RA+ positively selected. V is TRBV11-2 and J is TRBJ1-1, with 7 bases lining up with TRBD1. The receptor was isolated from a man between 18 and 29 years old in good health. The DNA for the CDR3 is TGTGCCAGCAGCTTGGGACAGCTAGAAAGGGCCGCTTTCTTT. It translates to CASSLGQLERAAFF.